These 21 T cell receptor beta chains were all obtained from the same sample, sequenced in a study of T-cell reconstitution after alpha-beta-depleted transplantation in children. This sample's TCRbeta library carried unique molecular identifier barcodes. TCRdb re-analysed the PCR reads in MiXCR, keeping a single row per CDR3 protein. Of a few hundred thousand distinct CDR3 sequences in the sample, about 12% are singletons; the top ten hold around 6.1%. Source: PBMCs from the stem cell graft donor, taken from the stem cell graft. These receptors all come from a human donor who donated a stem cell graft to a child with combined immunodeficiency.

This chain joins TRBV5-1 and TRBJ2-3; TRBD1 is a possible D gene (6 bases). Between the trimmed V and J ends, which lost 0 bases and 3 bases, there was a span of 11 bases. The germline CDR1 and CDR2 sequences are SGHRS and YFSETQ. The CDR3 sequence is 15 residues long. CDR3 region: CASSLEARGTDTQYF. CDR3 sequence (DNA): TGCGCCAGCAGCTTGGAAGCGAGGGGGACAGATACGCAGTATTTT.

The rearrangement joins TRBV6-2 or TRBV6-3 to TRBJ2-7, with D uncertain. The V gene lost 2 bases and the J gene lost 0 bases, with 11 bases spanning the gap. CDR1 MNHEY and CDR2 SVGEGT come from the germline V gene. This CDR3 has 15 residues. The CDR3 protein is CASSYDALSSYEQYF. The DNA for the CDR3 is TGTGCCAGCAGTTACGATGCGCTTAGCTCCTACGAGCAGTACTTC.

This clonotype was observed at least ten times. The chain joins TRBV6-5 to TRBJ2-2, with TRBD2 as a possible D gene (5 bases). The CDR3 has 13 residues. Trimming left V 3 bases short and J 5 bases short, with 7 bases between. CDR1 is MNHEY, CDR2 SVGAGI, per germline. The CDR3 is CASSYTGTGELFF. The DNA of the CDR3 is TGTGCCAGCAGTTATACGGGAACCGGGGAGCTGTTTTTT.

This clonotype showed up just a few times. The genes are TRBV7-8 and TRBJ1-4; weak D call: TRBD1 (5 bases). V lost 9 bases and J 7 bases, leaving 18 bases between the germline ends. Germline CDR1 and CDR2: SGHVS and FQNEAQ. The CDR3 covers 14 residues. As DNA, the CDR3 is TGTGCCAGTAGGAGCCGAGGGGAGGGTGAAAAACTGTTTTTT. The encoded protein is CASRSRGEGEKLFF.

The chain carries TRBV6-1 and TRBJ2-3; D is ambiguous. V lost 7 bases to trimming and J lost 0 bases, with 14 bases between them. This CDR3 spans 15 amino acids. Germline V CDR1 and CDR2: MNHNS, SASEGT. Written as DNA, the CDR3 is TGTGCCAGCAAAGGCCAACAATCTAGCACAGATACGCAGTATTTT. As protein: CASKGQQSSTDTQYF.

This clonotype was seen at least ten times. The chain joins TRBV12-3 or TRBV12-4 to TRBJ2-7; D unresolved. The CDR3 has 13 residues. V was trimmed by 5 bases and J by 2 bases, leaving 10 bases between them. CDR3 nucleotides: TGTGCCAGCAGTGTTTCCAATACCTACGAGCAGTACTTC. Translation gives CASSVSNTYEQYF.

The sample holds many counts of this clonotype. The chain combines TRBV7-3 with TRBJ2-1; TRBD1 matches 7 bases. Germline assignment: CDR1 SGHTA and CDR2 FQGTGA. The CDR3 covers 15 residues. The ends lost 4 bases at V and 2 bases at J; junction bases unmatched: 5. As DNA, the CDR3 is TGTGCCAGCAGCTCCTCAGGGGGTGCCTACAATGAGCAGTTCTTC. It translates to CASSSSGGAYNEQFF.

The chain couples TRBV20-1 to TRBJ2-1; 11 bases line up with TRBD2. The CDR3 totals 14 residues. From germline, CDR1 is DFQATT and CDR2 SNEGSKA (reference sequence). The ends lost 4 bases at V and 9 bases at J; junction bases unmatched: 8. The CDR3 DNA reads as TGCAGTGCTAAACTAGCGGGAGTATTGACTGAGCAGTTCTTC. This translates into CSAKLAGVLTEQFF.

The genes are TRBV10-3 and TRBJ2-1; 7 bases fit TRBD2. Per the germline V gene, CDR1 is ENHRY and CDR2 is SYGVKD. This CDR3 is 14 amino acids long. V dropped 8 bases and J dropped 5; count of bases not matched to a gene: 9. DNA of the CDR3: TGTGCCATCTTAGCGGGTTTACGGGACAATGAGCAGTTCTTC. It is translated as CAILAGLRDNEQFF.

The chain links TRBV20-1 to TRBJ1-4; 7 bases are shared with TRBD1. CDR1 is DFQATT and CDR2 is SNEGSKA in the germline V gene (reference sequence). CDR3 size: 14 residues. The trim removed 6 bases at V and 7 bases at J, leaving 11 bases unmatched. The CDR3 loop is CSAAGGGDGEKLFF. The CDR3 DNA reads TGCAGTGCCGCAGGGGGGGGCGATGGTGAAAAACTGTTTTTT.

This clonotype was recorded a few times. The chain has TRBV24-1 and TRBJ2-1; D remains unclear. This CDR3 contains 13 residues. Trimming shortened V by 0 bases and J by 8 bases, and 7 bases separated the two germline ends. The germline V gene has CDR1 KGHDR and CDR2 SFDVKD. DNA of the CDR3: TGTGCCACCAGTGATTTGTCCACCCATGAGCAGTTCTTC. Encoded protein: CATSDLSTHEQFF.

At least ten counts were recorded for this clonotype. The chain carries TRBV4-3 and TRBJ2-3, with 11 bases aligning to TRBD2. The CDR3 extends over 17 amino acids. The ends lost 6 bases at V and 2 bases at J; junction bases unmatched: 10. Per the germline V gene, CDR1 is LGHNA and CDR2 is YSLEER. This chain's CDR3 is CASSPNPSGGTTDTQYF. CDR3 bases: TGCGCCAGCAGTCCTAACCCTAGCGGGGGGACCACAGATACGCAGTATTTT.

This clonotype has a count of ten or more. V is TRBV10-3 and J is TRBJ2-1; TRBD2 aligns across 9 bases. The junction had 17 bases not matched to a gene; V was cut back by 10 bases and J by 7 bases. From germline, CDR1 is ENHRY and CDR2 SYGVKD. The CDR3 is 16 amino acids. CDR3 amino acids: CATSRWLAGLGNEQFF. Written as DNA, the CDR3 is TGTGCCACCAGCCGCTGGCTAGCGGGACTTGGGAATGAGCAGTTCTTC.

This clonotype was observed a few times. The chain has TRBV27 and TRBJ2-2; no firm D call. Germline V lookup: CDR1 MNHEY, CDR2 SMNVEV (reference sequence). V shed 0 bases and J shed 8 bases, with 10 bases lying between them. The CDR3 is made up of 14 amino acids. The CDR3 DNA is TGTGCCAGCAGTTTATCGAAGCAGGCGGGGGAGCTGTTTTTT. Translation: CASSLSKQAGELFF.

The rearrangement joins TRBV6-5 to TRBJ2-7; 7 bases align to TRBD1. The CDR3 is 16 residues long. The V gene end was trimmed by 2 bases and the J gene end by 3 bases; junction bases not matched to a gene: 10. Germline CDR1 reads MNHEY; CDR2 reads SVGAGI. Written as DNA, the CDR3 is TGTGCCAGCAGTTACCTACCCGGGACAGAACTCTACGAGCAGTACTTC. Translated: CASSYLPGTELYEQYF.

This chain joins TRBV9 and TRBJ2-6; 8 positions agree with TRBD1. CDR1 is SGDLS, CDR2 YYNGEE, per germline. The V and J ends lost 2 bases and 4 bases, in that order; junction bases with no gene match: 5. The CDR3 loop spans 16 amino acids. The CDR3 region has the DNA TGTGCCAGCAGCGTCGACAGGGGTGGCGGGGCCAACGTCCTGACTTTC. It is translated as CASSVDRGGGANVLTF.

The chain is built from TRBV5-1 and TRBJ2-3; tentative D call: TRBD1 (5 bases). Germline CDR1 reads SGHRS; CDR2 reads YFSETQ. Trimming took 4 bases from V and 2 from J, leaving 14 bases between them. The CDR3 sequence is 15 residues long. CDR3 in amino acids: CASSIGEVSTDTQYF. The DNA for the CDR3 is TGCGCCAGCAGCATAGGGGAAGTCTCCACAGATACGCAGTATTTT.

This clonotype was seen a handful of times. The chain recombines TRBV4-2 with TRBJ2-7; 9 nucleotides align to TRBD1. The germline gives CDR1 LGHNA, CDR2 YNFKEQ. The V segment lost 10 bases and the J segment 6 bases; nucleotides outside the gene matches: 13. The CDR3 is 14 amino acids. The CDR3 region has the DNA TGTGCCACTACGGGGGGACAGGGTTTACGCGAGCAGTACTTC. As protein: CATTGGQGLREQYF.

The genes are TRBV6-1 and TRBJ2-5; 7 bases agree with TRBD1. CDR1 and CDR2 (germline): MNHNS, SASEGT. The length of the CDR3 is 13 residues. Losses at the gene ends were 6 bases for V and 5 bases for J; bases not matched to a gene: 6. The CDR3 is CASRQGPGETQYF. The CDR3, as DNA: TGTGCCAGCAGACAGGGGCCGGGGGAGACCCAGTACTTC.

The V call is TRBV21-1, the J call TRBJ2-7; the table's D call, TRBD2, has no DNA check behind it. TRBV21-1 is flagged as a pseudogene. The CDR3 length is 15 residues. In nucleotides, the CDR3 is TGTGCCAGCAGCAAACCCTTAGGGACTAACTACGAGCAGTACTTC. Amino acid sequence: CASSKPLGTNYEQYF.

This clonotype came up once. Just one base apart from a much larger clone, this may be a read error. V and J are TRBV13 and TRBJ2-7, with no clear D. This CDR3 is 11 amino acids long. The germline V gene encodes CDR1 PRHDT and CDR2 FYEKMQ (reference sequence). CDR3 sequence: CPSSNNYEQYF. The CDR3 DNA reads TGTCCCAGCAGCAACAACTACGAGCAGTACTTC.